The clone carrying this T cell receptor beta chain was observed a handful of times. TCRdb passed the 5' RACE reads through MiXCR, listing each CDR3 protein once. The sample contains some 1,600,000 distinct CDR3 sequences, about 30% of which appear only once. These data originate in a study of identical twins. Germline CDR1 is SGHVS and CDR2 is FQNEAQ. With V trimmed by 5 bases and J by 5 bases, 9 bases remained unmatched. This CDR3 spans 16 amino acids. The chain links TRBV7-8 to TRBJ2-3; 11 bases align to TRBD2. The sequencing sample was made of cord blood. This TCR came from a newborn girl in good health. CDR3 region: CASSLWAGTSGDTQYF. The CDR3, as DNA: TGTGCCAGCAGCCTATGGGCCGGGACTAGCGGAGATACGCAGTATTTT.